A selection of T cell receptor beta chains follows, all from one sample in a study of cytomegalovirus exposure and HLA in healthy donors. The table came from immunoSEQ multiplex PCR; TCRdb's copy has only in-frame clones and leaves some out. The sample holds around 100,000 clones, roughly 69% seen once. Sequencing was carried out using PBMCs. The receptors here all came from a man aged 50-59 years in good health and CMV-seropositive. Both conserved end residues are part of each CDR3. The order of the fields is J gene, V gene, D gene, clone size, CDR3 DNA, CDR3 protein. A D gene is named only where the DNA matches it firmly. Where a row states a size, it is once, few, many or the class of an expanded clone; other rows omit it.

J gene: TRBJ2-2
V gene: TRBV30
D gene: -
clone size: few
CDR3 DNA: TGTGCCTGGAGTGATCTTGGGCCAGCGGGCGGGGAGCTGTTTTTT
CDR3 protein: CAWSDLGPAGGELFF

J gene: TRBJ2-7
V gene: TRBV5-5
D gene: TRBD1
clone size: -
CDR3 DNA: TGTGCCAGCAGCTTGGACAGGGGGATATGGTACGAGCAGTACTTC
CDR3 protein: CASSLDRGIWYEQYF

J gene: TRBJ1-6
V gene: TRBV2
D gene: -
clone size: -
CDR3 DNA: TGTGCCAGCAGTGGACAGCAAAATTCACCCCTCCACTTT
CDR3 protein: CASSGQQNSPLHF

J gene: TRBJ2-5
V gene: TRBV2
D gene: TRBD2
clone size: few
CDR3 DNA: TGTGCCAGCAGTGAAAGGCGGGAGCTCGAGACCCAGTACTTC
CDR3 protein: CASSERRELETQYF

J gene: TRBJ2-1
V gene: TRBV6-1
D gene: TRBD2
clone size: -
CDR3 DNA: TGTGCCAGCAGTGACCCAAACGGGAGGGGGACACCTTTCAATGAGCAGTTCTTC
CDR3 protein: CASSDPNGRGTPFNEQFF

J gene: TRBJ1-2
V gene: TRBV10-3
D gene: -
clone size: -
CDR3 DNA: TGTGCCATCAGTGAGGACGGTCGGGGAAGGGGCTACACCTTC
CDR3 protein: CAISEDGRGRGYTF

J gene: TRBJ1-2
V gene: TRBV29-1
D gene: TRBD1
clone size: few
CDR3 DNA: TGCAGCGTTGAAGGGAGGGGCAGGGGGCCCCATAACTATGGCTACACCTTC
CDR3 protein: CSVEGRGRGPHNYGYTF

J gene: TRBJ2-5
V gene: TRBV5-4
D gene: TRBD2
clone size: -
CDR3 DNA: TGTGCCAGCAGCTTGGTTTTAGCGGGGTACCAAGAGACCCAGTACTTC
CDR3 protein: CASSLVLAGYQETQYF

J gene: TRBJ1-2
V gene: TRBV7-6
D gene: -
clone size: -
CDR3 DNA: TGTGCCAGCAGCCCCCGCGGCGGGGGCGACGGCTACACCTTC
CDR3 protein: CASSPRGGGDGYTF

J gene: TRBJ2-6
V gene: TRBV27
D gene: -
clone size: -
CDR3 DNA: TGTGCCAGTAGTTCCTTTCCGGGACACAGCTCTGGGGCCAACGGCCTGACTTTC
CDR3 protein: CASSSFPGHSSGANGLTF

J gene: TRBJ1-1
V gene: TRBV20-1
D gene: -
clone size: -
CDR3 DNA: TGCAGTGCTAGAGGAACGGGTAAAGCTTTCTTT
CDR3 protein: CSARGTGKAFF

J gene: TRBJ2-7
V gene: TRBV7-8
D gene: TRBD1
clone size: few
CDR3 DNA: TGTGCCAGCAGCCTACCGGGACAGGGGGCGATCGAGCAGTACTTC
CDR3 protein: CASSLPGQGAIEQYF

J gene: TRBJ1-2
V gene: TRBV28
D gene: -
clone size: few
CDR3 DNA: TGTGCCAGCAGTTTCGGGGATGCCTATGGCTACACCTTC
CDR3 protein: CASSFGDAYGYTF

J gene: TRBJ2-2
V gene: TRBV2
D gene: -
clone size: -
CDR3 DNA: TGTGCCAGCAGTGAACAGGGGGGGAACACCGGGGAGCTGTTTTTT
CDR3 protein: CASSEQGGNTGELFF

J gene: TRBJ2-7
V gene: TRBV19
D gene: TRBD2
clone size: -
CDR3 DNA: TGTGCCAGTAGTACTCGCAGGGACTACTACGAGCAGTACTTC
CDR3 protein: CASSTRRDYYEQYF

J gene: TRBJ1-1
V gene: TRBV25-1
D gene: -
clone size: once
CDR3 DNA: TGTGCCAGCATGTTGGGCCCCAACACTGAAGCTTTCTTT
CDR3 protein: CASMLGPNTEAFF

J gene: TRBJ1-5
V gene: TRBV19
D gene: TRBD1
clone size: -
CDR3 DNA: TGTGCCAGTAGTATAAACAGGGGCAGCAATCAGCCCCAGCATTTT
CDR3 protein: CASSINRGSNQPQHF

J gene: TRBJ1-2
V gene: TRBV10-3
D gene: TRBD1
clone size: -
CDR3 DNA: TGTGCCATCAGGGGGGGGACAGGGCCTTCTGGGTATGGCTACACCTTC
CDR3 protein: CAIRGGTGPSGYGYTF

J gene: TRBJ2-5
V gene: TRBV7-9
D gene: -
clone size: -
CDR3 DNA: TGTGCCAGGAATGAACAGGCCAATCAAGAGACCCAGTACTTC
CDR3 protein: CARNEQANQETQYF

J gene: TRBJ1-4
V gene: TRBV6-1
D gene: TRBD1
clone size: few
CDR3 DNA: TGTGCCAGCAGGACCGACAGGGGGGGTTCGGAAAAACTGTTTTTT
CDR3 protein: CASRTDRGGSEKLFF

J gene: TRBJ2-7
V gene: TRBV28
D gene: TRBD1
clone size: -
CDR3 DNA: TGTGCCAGCCTGGGACAGCCCTCCTACGAGCAGTACTTC
CDR3 protein: CASLGQPSYEQYF

J gene: TRBJ2-1
V gene: TRBV4-1
D gene: TRBD1
clone size: -
CDR3 DNA: TGCGCCAGCAGCCACCCAAAGGGGACAGGGGCCTACAATGAGCAGTTCTTC
CDR3 protein: CASSHPKGTGAYNEQFF

J gene: TRBJ1-2
V gene: TRBV10-1
D gene: -
clone size: few
CDR3 DNA: TGCGCCAGCAGTGAGACAGGGCTCTATGGCTACACCTTC
CDR3 protein: CASSETGLYGYTF

J gene: TRBJ2-6
V gene: TRBV18
D gene: -
clone size: -
CDR3 DNA: TGTGCCAGCTCCCGCCTGCGGACAGCCCACTCTGGGGCCAACGTCCTGACTTTC
CDR3 protein: CASSRLRTAHSGANVLTF

J gene: TRBJ2-7
V gene: TRBV25-1
D gene: -
clone size: -
CDR3 DNA: TGTGCCAGTGGACGGGGCTACGAGCAGTACTTC
CDR3 protein: CASGRGYEQYF